This paragraph covers one T cell receptor beta chain sequence. Followed longitudinally, the Seattle patients had been enrolled during active infection. The source of the sample is a study of blood T cell repertoires in COVID-19. On the study more broadly: Nucleic acid was either cDNA or gDNA, and it came from T cells, B-cell-depleted T cells, or PBMCs.

Authors' data handling: Using reference gene primer amplification, nucleated cell counts were estimated. Using immunoSEQ multiplex PCR, the repertoire was profiled, and TCRdb retains in-frame clones only, with some absent. That table is the source of V, J and clone size, and D and trimming were worked out from the DNA. This repertoire shows about 480,000 clones, about 88% found once; its top ten account for less than 9.5%. The receptor's source is a woman between 50 and 59 years old with COVID-19, enrolled during active disease. The sequenced material came from peripheral blood.

The DNA of the CDR3 is TGCAGCGTTGGGTCAGGGACTGACACTGAAGCTTTCTTT. Protein sequence: CSVGSGTDTEAFF. The V and J genes are TRBV29-1 and TRBJ1-1, with D possibly being TRBD1 (5 bases). The CDR3 contains 13 residues. Trimming stripped 4 bases from V and 3 bases from J, with 12 bases between. Germline CDR1 is SQVTM and CDR2 is ANQGSEA.